What follows is one TCR beta chain and its context. The target antigen is unknown. The sample belongs to a study of long-term antiretroviral therapy in people with HIV. Whole-study results and caveats: The repertoire was dominated at all time points by clones expanded before ART.

Investigators performed immunoSEQ version v3.0 at survey level. Here immunoSEQ multiplex PCR was the method, and the copy in TCRdb shows in-frame clones only, minus some. The repertoire includes approximately 12,000 clones, 75% to 90% of them detected once, and 15% to 25% sits in the top ten. This CDR3 spans 16 amino acids. V was shortened by 1 base and J by 0 bases, with 9 bases between the two germline ends. Germline V gene lookup returns CDR1 LGHNA and CDR2 YSLEER. The rearrangement joins TRBV4-3 to TRBJ1-4, with D tentatively TRBD1 (5 bases). Sequencing was performed on unsorted PBMCs, taken 0.2 years before starting antiretroviral therapy. The source is a woman aged 40-49 years with HIV. The CDR3 is CASSQGGVATNEKLFF. In DNA form, the CDR3 reads TGCGCCAGCAGCCAAGGGGGGGTTGCAACTAATGAAAAACTGTTTTTT.